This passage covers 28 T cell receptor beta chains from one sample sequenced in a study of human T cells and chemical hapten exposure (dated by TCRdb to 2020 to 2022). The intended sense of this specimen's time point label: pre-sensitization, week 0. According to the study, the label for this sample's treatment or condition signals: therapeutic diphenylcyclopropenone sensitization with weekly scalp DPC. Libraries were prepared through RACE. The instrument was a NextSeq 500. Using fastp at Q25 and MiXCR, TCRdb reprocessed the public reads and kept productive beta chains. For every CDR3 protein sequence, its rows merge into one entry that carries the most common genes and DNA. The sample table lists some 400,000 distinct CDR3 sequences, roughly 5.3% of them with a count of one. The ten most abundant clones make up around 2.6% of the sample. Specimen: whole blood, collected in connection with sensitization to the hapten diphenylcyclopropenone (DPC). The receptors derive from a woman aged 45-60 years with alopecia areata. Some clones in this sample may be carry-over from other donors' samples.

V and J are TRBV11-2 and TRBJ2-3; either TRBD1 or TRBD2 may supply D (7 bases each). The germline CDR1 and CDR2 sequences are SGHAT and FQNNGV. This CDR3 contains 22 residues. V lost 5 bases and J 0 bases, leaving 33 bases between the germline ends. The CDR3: CASSLRPGQAEGGRGSTDTQYF. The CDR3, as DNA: TGTGCCAGCAGCCTCCGCCCTGGACAGGCTGAGGGAGGGCGGGGTAGCACAGATACGCAGTATTTT.

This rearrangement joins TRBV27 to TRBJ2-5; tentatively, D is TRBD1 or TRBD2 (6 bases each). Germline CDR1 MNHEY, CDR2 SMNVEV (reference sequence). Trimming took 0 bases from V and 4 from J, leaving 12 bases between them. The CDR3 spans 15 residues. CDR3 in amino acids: CASSLSGGLGETQYF. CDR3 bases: TGTGCCAGCAGTTTATCTGGGGGGCTAGGAGAGACCCAGTACTTC.

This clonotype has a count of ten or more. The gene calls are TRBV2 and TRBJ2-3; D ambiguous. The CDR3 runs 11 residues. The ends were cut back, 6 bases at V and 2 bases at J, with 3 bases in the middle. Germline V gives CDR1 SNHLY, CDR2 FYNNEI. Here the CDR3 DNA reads TGTGCCAGCAGGACCACAGATACGCAGTATTTT. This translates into CASRTTDTQYF.

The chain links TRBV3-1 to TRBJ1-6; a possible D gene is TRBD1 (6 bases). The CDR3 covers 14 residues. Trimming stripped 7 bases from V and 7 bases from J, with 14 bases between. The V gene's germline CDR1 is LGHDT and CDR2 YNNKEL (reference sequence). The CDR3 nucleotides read TGTGCCAGCACCCAGGGGCAGGGGAATTCACCCCTCCACTTT. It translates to CASTQGQGNSPLHF.

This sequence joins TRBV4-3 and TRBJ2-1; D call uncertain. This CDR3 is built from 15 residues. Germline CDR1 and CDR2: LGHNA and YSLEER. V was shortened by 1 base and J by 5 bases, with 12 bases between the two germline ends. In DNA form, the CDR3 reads TGCGCCAGCAGCCAAGGGATGGGGATCAACAATGAGCAGTTCTTC. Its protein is CASSQGMGINNEQFF.

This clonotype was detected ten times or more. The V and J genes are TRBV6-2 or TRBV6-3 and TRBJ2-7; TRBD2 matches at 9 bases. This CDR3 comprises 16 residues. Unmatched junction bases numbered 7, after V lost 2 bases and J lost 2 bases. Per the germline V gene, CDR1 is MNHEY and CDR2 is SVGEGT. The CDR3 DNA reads TGTGCCAGCAGTTACAGGGGACTAGCAGTCGCCTACGAGCAGTACTTC. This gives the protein CASSYRGLAVAYEQYF.

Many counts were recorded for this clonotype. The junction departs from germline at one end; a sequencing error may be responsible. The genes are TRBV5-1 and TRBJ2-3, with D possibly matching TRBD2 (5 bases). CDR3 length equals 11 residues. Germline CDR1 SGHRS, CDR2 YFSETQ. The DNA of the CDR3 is TGCGCCAGCAGCTTGGGGGCGGGCCCGTGTTTT. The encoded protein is CASSLGAGPCF. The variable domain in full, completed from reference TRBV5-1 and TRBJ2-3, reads KAGVTQTPRYLIKTRGQQVTLSCSPISGHRSVSWYQQTPGQGLQFLFEYFSETQRNKGNFPGRFSGRQFSNSRSEMNVSTLELGDSALYLCASSLGAGPCFGPGTRLTVL.

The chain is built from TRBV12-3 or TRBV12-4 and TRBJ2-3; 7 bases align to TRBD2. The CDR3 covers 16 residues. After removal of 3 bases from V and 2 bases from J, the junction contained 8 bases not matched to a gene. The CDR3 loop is CASSLVQRGYTDTQYF. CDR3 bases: TGTGCCAGCAGTTTGGTCCAGCGGGGATACACAGATACGCAGTATTTT.

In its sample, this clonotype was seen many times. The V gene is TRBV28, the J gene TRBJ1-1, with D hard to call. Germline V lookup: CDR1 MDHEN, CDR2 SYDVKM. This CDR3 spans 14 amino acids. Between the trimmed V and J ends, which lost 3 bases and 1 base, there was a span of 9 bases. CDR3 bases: TGTGCCAGCAGTTTGCGGGGAGAGAACACTGAAGCTTTCTTT. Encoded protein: CASSLRGENTEAFF.

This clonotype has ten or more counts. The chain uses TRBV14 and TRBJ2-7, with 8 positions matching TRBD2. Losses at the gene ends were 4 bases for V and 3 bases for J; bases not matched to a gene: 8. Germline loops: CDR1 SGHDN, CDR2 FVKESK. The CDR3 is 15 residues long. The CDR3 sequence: CASSRASGPLYEQYF. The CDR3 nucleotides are TGTGCCAGCAGCCGAGCTAGCGGGCCACTCTACGAGCAGTACTTC.

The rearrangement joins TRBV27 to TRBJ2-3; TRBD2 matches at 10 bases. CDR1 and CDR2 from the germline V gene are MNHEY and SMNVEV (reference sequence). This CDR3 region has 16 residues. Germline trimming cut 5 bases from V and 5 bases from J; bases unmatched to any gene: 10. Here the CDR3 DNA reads TGTGCCAGCAGTCCCGTTGGAATAGCGGGAGGAGATACGCAGTATTTT. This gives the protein CASSPVGIAGGDTQYF.

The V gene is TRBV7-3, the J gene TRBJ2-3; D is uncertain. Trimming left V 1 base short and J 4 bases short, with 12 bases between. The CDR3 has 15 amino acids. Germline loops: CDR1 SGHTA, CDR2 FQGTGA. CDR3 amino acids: CASSLIASSADTQYF. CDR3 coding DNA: TGTGCCAGCAGCTTAATCGCTTCAAGCGCAGATACGCAGTATTTT.

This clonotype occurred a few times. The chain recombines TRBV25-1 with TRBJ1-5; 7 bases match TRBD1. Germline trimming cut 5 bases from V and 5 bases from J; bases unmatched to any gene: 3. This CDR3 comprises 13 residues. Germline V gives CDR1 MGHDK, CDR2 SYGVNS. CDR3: CASSWTGDQPQHF. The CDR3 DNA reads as TGTGCCAGCAGTTGGACAGGAGATCAGCCCCAGCATTTT.

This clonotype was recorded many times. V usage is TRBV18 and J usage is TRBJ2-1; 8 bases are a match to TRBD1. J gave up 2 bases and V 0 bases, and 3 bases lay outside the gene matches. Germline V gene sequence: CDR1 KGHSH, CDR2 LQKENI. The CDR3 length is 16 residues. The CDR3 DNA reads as TGTGCCAGCTCACCACCGGACAGGGCCCCCTACAATGAGCAGTTCTTC. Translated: CASSPPDRAPYNEQFF.

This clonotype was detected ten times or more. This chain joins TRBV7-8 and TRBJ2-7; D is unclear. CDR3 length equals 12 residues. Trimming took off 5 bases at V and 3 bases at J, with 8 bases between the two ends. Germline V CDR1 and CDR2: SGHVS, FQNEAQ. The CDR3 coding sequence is TGTGCCAGCAGCCAAAACGACTACGAGCAGTACTTC. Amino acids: CASSQNDYEQYF.

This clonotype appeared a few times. Here the CDR3 reads CASSSATGWGETQYF. Here the CDR3 DNA reads TGTGCCAGCAGCTCAGCGACAGGGTGGGGAGAGACCCAGTACTTC. The rearrangement joins TRBV11-2 to TRBJ2-5; TRBD1 matches at 7 bases. This CDR3 has 15 residues. The junction had 9 bases not matched to a gene; V was cut back by 4 bases and J by 4 bases. From germline, CDR1 is SGHAT and CDR2 FQNNGV.

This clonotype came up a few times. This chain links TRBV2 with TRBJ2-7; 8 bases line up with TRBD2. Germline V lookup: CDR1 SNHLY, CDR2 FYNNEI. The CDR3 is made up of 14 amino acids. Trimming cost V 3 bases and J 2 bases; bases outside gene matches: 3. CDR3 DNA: TGTGCCAGCAGTGATGTCGGGAGGGCCTACGAGCAGTACTTC. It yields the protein CASSDVGRAYEQYF.

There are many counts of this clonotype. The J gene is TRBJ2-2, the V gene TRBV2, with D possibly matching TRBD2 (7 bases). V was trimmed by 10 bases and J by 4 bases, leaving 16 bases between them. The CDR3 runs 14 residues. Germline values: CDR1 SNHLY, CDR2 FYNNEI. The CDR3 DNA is TGTGCCATCAGGGACATAGCGGGCACCGGGGAGCTGTTTTTT. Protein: CAIRDIAGTGELFF.

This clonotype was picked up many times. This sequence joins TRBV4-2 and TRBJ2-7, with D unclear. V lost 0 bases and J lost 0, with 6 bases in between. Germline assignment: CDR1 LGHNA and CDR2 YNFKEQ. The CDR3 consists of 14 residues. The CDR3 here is CASSQEIFSYEQYF. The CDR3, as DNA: TGTGCCAGCAGCCAAGAAATCTTCTCCTACGAGCAGTACTTC.

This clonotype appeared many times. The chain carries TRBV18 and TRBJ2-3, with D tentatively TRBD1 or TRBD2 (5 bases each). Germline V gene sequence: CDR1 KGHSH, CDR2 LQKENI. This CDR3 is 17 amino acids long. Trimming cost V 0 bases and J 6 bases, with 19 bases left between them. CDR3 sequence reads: CASSPPSGLGWLDTQYF. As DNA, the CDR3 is TGTGCCAGCTCACCACCGTCGGGGCTTGGTTGGCTCGATACGCAGTATTTT.

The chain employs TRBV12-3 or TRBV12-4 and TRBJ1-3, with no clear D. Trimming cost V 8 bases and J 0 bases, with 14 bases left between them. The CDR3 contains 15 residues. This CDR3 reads CASREIGNSGNTIYF. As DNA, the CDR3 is TGTGCCAGCCGAGAAATTGGGAACTCTGGAAACACCATATATTTT.

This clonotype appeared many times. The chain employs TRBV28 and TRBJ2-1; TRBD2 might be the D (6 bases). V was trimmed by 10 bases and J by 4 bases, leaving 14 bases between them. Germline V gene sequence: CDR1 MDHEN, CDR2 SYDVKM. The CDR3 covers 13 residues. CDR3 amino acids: CATVGGGYNEQFF. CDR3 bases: TGTGCCACCGTGGGTGGGGGGTACAATGAGCAGTTCTTC.

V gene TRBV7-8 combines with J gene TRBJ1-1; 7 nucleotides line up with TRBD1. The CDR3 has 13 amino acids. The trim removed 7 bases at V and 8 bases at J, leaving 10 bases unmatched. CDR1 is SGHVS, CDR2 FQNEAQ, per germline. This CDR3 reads CASTPRGGSEAFF. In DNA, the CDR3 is TGTGCCAGCACCCCCAGGGGGGGAAGCGAAGCTTTCTTT. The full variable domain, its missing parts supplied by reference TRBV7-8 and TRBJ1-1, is GAGVSQSPRYKVAKRGQDVALRCDPISGHVSLFWYQQALGQGPEFLTYFQNEAQLDKSGLPSDRFFAERPEGSVSTLKIQRTQQEDSAVYLCASTPRGGSEAFFGQGTRLTVV.

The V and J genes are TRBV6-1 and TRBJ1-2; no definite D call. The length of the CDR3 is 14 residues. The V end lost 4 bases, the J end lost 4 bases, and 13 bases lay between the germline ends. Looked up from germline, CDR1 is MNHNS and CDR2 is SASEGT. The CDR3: CASSVAIIGYGYTF. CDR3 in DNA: TGTGCCAGCAGTGTAGCTATTATTGGCTATGGCTACACCTTC.

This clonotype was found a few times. Written as DNA, the CDR3 is TGTGCCAGCAGCACCCCTCGACTAGCGGGAGGGGGGTCCTACAATGAGCAGTTCTTC. Its protein product is CASSTPRLAGGGSYNEQFF. The chain links TRBV7-2 to TRBJ2-1; 14 bases align to TRBD2. Losses at the gene ends were 5 bases for V and 1 base for J; bases not matched to a gene: 10. Germline assignment: CDR1 SGHTA and CDR2 FQGNSA. CDR3 length: 19 amino acids.

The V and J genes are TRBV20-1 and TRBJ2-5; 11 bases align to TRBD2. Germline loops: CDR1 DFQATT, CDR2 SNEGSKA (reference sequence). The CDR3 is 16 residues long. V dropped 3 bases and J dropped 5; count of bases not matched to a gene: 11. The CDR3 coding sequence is TGCAGTGCTAGGAATTTAGCGGGAGGGCCCTCGGAGACCCAGTACTTC. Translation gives CSARNLAGGPSETQYF.

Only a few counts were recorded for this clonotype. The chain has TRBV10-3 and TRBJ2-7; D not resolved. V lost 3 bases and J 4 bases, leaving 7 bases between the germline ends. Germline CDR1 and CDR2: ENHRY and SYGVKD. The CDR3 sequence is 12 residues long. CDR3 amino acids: CAISDPTYEQYF. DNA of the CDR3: TGTGCCATCAGTGACCCGACATACGAGCAGTACTTC.

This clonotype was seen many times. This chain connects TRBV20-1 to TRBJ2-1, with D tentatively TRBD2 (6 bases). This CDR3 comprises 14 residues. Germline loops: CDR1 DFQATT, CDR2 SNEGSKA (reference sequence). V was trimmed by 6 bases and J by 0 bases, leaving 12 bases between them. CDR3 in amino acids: CSARDWSSYNEQFF. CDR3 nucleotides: TGCAGTGCCCGGGACTGGAGCTCCTACAATGAGCAGTTCTTC.